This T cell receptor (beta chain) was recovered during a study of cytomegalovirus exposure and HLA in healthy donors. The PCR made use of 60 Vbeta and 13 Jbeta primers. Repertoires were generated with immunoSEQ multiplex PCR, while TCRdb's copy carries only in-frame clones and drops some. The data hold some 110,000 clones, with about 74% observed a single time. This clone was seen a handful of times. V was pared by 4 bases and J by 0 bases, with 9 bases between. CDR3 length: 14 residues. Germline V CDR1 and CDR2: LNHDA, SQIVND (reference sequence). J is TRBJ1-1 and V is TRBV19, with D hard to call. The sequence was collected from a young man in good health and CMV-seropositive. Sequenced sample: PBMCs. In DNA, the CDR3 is TGTGCCAGTAGTAGCCCACAGCTGAACACTGAAGCTTTCTTT. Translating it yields CASSSPQLNTEAFF.